This TCR beta chain was captured by sequencing in a study of blood T cells in healthy people across ages. Germline CDR1 DFQATT, CDR2 SNEGSKA (reference sequence). The CDR3 sequence is 14 residues long. Notes on this clonotype: Its antigen is undetermined.

Using a J-beta primer mix together with a sample-barcoded 5' primer, a second PCR was run for about 6 to 11 cycles. TCRdb processed the 5' RACE reads anew with MiXCR; each CDR3 protein has one entry. The repertoire includes 550,000 to 800,000 distinct CDR3 sequences, about 21% of them detected once, and 3% to 4.5% sits in the top ten. Overall study findings and caveats: Total diversity from one million sequenced T cells was likely underestimated.

Sequencing used blood. The sequence derives from a man between 70 and 80 years old in good health. The V call is TRBV20-1, the J call TRBJ2-1; either TRBD1 or TRBD2 may fit D (5 bases each). The DNA end lines up better with TRBJ2-5; the J call may be wrong. CDR3 sequence (DNA): TGCAGTGCTAGAGTATCCTTCGGGGCGGAGACCCAGTACTTC. Amino acid sequence: CSARVSFGAETQYF.